The 22 T cell receptor beta chains given below trace back to one sample, sequenced in a study of chemoradiotherapy in HPV16-positive cancers. The repertoire was sequenced with immunoSEQ multiplex PCR; TCRdb's copy has only in-frame clones and lacks some. The sample shows about 32,000 clones, about nine tenths of them seen only once. Sequences were derived from blood, sampled from a patient who underwent chemoradiotherapy. These receptors all come from a human donor with HPV-associated anogenital cancer.

The rearrangement links TRBV7-6 to TRBJ2-2, with 11 bases matching TRBD1. The CDR3 has 15 residues. V shed 5 bases and J 4 bases; nucleotides not matched to a gene: 3. Germline V lookup: CDR1 SGHVS, CDR2 FNYEAQ. The CDR3 sequence: CASSPGTGGTGELFF. DNA of the CDR3: TGTGCCAGCAGCCCCGGGACAGGGGGCACCGGGGAGCTGTTTTTT.

The chain recombines TRBV5-3 with TRBJ2-3, with 14 bases identical to TRBD2. TRBV5-3 carries the ORF label, with uncertain function. The V gene end was trimmed by 3 bases and the J gene end by 5 bases; junction bases not matched to a gene: 5. CDR3 length: 16 residues. The DNA of the CDR3 is TGTGCCAGAAGCTCGGGACTAGCGGGAGATGGAGATACGCAGTATTTT. Encoded protein: CARSSGLAGDGDTQYF.

CDR3 protein: CASSSLGTGENTEAFF. CDR3 nucleotides: TGTGCCAGCAGTTCCCTCGGGACAGGGGAGAACACTGAAGCTTTCTTT. The chain combines TRBV6-5 with TRBJ1-1; 10 bases line up with TRBD1. V lost 4 bases to trimming and J lost 1 base; unmatched junction nucleotides: 6. This CDR3 contains 16 residues. In germline, CDR1 is MNHEY, CDR2 SVGAGI.

CDR3 nucleotides: TGCGCCAGCAGCCCTTCGGGGTTGCAGCCCTACTATGGCTACACCTTC. Residues: CASSPSGLQPYYGYTF. V and J are TRBV4-1 and TRBJ1-2; D call uncertain. V gave up 4 bases and J gave up 3 bases, with 18 bases separating them. Germline V gene sequence: CDR1 MGHRA, CDR2 YSYEKL. The CDR3 consists of 16 residues.

The V and J genes are TRBV10-3 and TRBJ1-1; weak D call: TRBD1 (5 bases). V lost 6 bases, J lost 4 bases, and 15 bases lay in between. Germline assignment: CDR1 ENHRY and CDR2 SYGVKD. The CDR3 loop spans 14 amino acids. This CDR3 is CAIRKQQGGTEAFF. The DNA of the CDR3 is TGTGCCATCAGGAAACAGCAGGGAGGCACTGAAGCTTTCTTT.

The chain employs TRBV18 and TRBJ2-2; 7 nucleotides line up with TRBD1. Germline V CDR1 and CDR2: KGHSH, LQKENI. V lost 3 bases and J lost 1; bases outside the gene matches: 2. There are 15 residues in the CDR3. The CDR3 nucleotides are TGTGCCAGCTCACCGGGACAGTGGAACACCGGGGAGCTGTTTTTT. The encoded protein is CASSPGQWNTGELFF.

This chain uses TRBV5-1 with TRBJ2-5; 9 nucleotides agree with TRBD1. The germline V gene has CDR1 SGHRS and CDR2 YFSETQ. V lost 3 bases and J lost 4; bases outside the gene matches: 1. The CDR3 consists of 13 residues. The CDR3 reads CASSWGQGETQYF. The CDR3, as DNA: TGCGCCAGCAGCTGGGGACAGGGAGAGACCCAGTACTTC.

This clone appeared once. The genes are TRBV28 and TRBJ1-1, with a weak D call TRBD1 (5 bases). CDR1 MDHEN and CDR2 SYDVKM come from the germline V gene. Trimming removed 6 bases from V and 4 bases from J, with 18 bases in between. The CDR3 covers 15 residues. The CDR3, as DNA: TGTGCCAGCAGATCAGGACGGGCTCAGGGCACTGAAGCTTTCTTT. It encodes CASRSGRAQGTEAFF.

The CDR3 sequence: CSIGLTGYEQYF. CDR3 bases: TGCAGCATCGGACTGACAGGCTACGAGCAGTACTTC. V gene TRBV29-1 combines with J gene TRBJ2-7, with D possibly matching TRBD1 (6 bases). V was trimmed by 8 bases and J by 3 bases, leaving 14 bases between them. The CDR3 contains 12 residues. Per the germline V gene, CDR1 is SQVTM and CDR2 is ANQGSEA.

The V and J genes are TRBV11-2 and TRBJ1-6; D is unresolved. CDR3 size: 15 residues. V was trimmed by 4 bases and J by 7 bases, leaving 14 bases between them. Germline V gene sequence: CDR1 SGHAT, CDR2 FQNNGV. The CDR3 protein is CASSSHRMGNSPLHF. The CDR3 nucleotides are TGTGCCAGCAGCTCCCACCGGATGGGGAATTCACCCCTCCACTTT.

This clone is a singleton in its sample. The rearrangement joins TRBV4-2 to TRBJ1-5; possibly TRBD1 for D (6 bases). Germline lookup yields CDR1 LGHNA and CDR2 YNFKEQ. The V end was cut by 1 base, the J end by 5 bases, with 6 bases between. The CDR3 has 13 amino acids. CDR3 region: CASSQAGDQPQHF. CDR3 nucleotide sequence: TGTGCCAGCAGCCAAGCAGGGGATCAGCCCCAGCATTTT.

V gene TRBV5-5 combines with J gene TRBJ2-7, with 11 positions matching TRBD1. Germline V lookup: CDR1 SGHKS, CDR2 YYEKEE (reference sequence). CDR3 length: 14 residues. The V gene end was trimmed by 3 bases and the J gene end by 4 bases; junction bases not matched to a gene: 3. The CDR3 nucleotides read TGTGCCAGCAGCTGGGGACAGGGGGTATACGAGCAGTACTTC. It codes for CASSWGQGVYEQYF.

V gene TRBV6-5 combines with J gene TRBJ2-1; D not resolved. V gave up 2 bases and J gave up 6 bases, with 5 bases separating them. CDR1 and CDR2 (germline): MNHEY, SVGAGI. The CDR3 contains 12 residues. CDR3 in amino acids: CASSYGGNEQFF. CDR3 nucleotides: TGTGCCAGCAGTTACGGTGGCAATGAGCAGTTCTTC.

The CDR3 DNA reads TGTGCCAGCAGCAGGGGGGGGACAGGGAACCTCTCTGGAAACACCATATATTTT. Protein sequence: CASSRGGTGNLSGNTIYF. V is TRBV5-4 and J is TRBJ1-3, with 9 bases aligning to TRBD1. Germline V gene lookup returns CDR1 SGHNT and CDR2 YYREEE (reference sequence). The V gene end was trimmed by 4 bases and the J gene end by 0 bases; junction bases not matched to a gene: 11. The CDR3 covers 18 residues.

This sequence joins TRBV28 and TRBJ1-1; D gene ambiguous. Germline assignment: CDR1 MDHEN and CDR2 SYDVKM. V lost 10 bases to trimming and J lost 5 bases, with 17 bases between them. The CDR3 covers 13 residues. The CDR3 reads CATREHSRTEAFF. CDR3 in DNA: TGTGCCACCCGGGAGCACAGTCGGACTGAAGCTTTCTTT. Filled out from reference TRBV28 and TRBJ1-1, the complete variable domain reads DVKVTQSSRYLVKRTGEKVFLECVQDMDHENMFWYRQDPGLGLRLIYFSYDVKMKEKGDIPEGYSVSREKKERFSLILESASTNQTSMYLCATREHSRTEAFFGQGTRLTVV.

In this sample, this clone turned up once. The gene calls are TRBV19 and TRBJ1-6, with D tentatively TRBD1 (5 bases). CDR1 LNHDA and CDR2 SQIVND come from the germline V gene (reference sequence). The CDR3 length is 16 residues. V was pared by 7 bases and J by 11 bases, with 24 bases between. The CDR3 nucleotides read TGTGCCAGTATGGCCAGGTCCGGGACGAAAAGGACACCCCTCCACTTT. As protein: CASMARSGTKRTPLHF. The entire variable domain, with the rest obtained from reference TRBV19 and TRBJ1-6, is as follows: DGGITQSPKYLFRKEGQNVTLSCEQNLNHDAMYWYRQDPGQGLRLIYYSQIVNDFQKGDIAEGYSVSREKKESFPLTVTSAQKNPTAFYLCASMARSGTKRTPLHFGNGTRLTVT.

V is TRBV6-6 and J is TRBJ2-7, with no clear D. Trimming stripped 2 bases from V and 0 bases from J, with 11 bases between. From germline, CDR1 is MNHNY and CDR2 SVGAGI (reference sequence). The CDR3 has 15 amino acids. The CDR3 reads CASSYAWGSSYEQYF. CDR3 in DNA: TGTGCCAGCAGTTACGCCTGGGGTAGCTCCTACGAGCAGTACTTC.

The J gene is TRBJ2-7, the V gene TRBV27; 12 bases align to TRBD1. This CDR3 is 15 amino acids long. Germline V gene lookup returns CDR1 MNHEY and CDR2 SMNVEV (reference sequence). V dropped 6 bases and J dropped 7; count of bases not matched to a gene: 10. CDR3 nucleotide sequence: TGTGCCAGCAGACAAGATGGGACAGGGGGCTCGGAGCAGTACTTC. Its translation: CASRQDGTGGSEQYF.

This chain joins TRBV6-1 and TRBJ2-3; 9 bases line up with TRBD1. V lost 7 bases, J lost 4 bases, and 6 bases stayed unmatched. The CDR3 is 14 amino acids. In germline, CDR1 is MNHNS, CDR2 SASEGT. The CDR3 spells CASKPDRGADTQYF. DNA for the CDR3: TGTGCCAGCAAGCCGGACAGGGGAGCAGATACGCAGTATTTT.

The chain couples TRBV21-1 to TRBJ1-2; TRBD1, the table's D call, lacks a check against the DNA. TRBV21-1 constitutes a pseudogene. The length of the CDR3 is 16 residues. The CDR3 protein is CASSKDLGQSNYGYTF. The CDR3 coding sequence is TGTGCCAGCAGCAAAGACCTGGGACAGTCGAACTATGGCTACACCTTC.

The chain couples TRBV29-1 to TRBJ1-2; TRBD1 matches 9 bases. In germline, CDR1 is SQVTM, CDR2 ANQGSEA. Losses at the gene ends were 6 bases for V and 4 bases for J; bases not matched to a gene: 9. The CDR3 is made up of 14 amino acids. This CDR3 reads CSVTGQGLAYGYTF. CDR3 DNA: TGCAGCGTCACCGGACAGGGGCTGGCCTATGGCTACACCTTC.

The genes are TRBV2 and TRBJ2-5; D possibly matches TRBD1 or TRBD2 (5 bases each). The CDR3 runs to 12 residues. Germline V gives CDR1 SNHLY, CDR2 FYNNEI. V was pared by 6 bases and J by 8 bases, with 13 bases between. The CDR3 here is CASRVDWTTQYF. CDR3 coding DNA: TGTGCCAGCAGAGTGGACTGGACAACCCAGTACTTC.